This T cell receptor beta chain was observed in a study of T cells in Graves' hyperthyroidism and ophthalmopathy. Graves' hyperthyroidism without ophthalmopathy progression within 18 months was termed stable. The V and J ends lost 5 bases and 8 bases respectively, with 16 bases between them. This CDR3 spans 13 amino acids. Looked up from germline, CDR1 is DFQATT and CDR2 is SNEGSKA (reference sequence). Amplification yielded TCR beta CDR3 regions, with RNA transcripts as the source. Initially, a first-round RT-PCR of the TCR CDR3 employed the HTBI primer set. TCRdb reprocessed the multiplex PCR reads via MiXCR and lists one record per CDR3 protein. Of about 540,000 distinct CDR3 sequences listed, around 46% are singletons.

The J gene is TRBJ1-3, the V gene TRBV20-1, with D possibly being TRBD1 (5 bases). The origin of this receptor is a woman aged 18-29 years with Graves' hyperthyroidism. Sequences were obtained from peripheral blood or thyroid tissue (not recorded which). The CDR3, as DNA: TGCAGTGCTCCCGTCGGGGGTGGCTACACCATATATTTT. Encoded protein: CSAPVGGGYTIYF.